This TCR beta chain was documented in a study of glioma-infiltrating T cells after dendritic cell vaccination. Background on the study: The vaccine used monocyte-derived dendritic cells pulsed overnight with autologous tumor lysate.

Germline loops: CDR1 SGHRS, CDR2 YFSETQ. The CDR3 totals 13 residues. Trimming left V 0 bases short and J 9 bases short, with 10 bases between. Time point in this sample: after dendritic cell vaccination, including at tumor progression/relapse. The PCR used 60 V beta and 13 J beta primers. Profiling relied on immunoSEQ multiplex PCR, and the TCRdb table lists in-frame clones only, not all of them. The table includes tens of thousands of clones, 75% to 90% detected once. The sample consisted of blood, taken after dendritic cell vaccination. The gene calls are TRBV5-1 and TRBJ2-4; D might be TRBD2 (6 bases). This TCR derives from a human donor with glioblastoma. CDR3 residues: CASSLDPSVIQYF. The CDR3 DNA sequence: TGCGCCAGCAGCTTGGATCCTAGCGTCATTCAGTACTTC.